This TCR beta chain stems from a study of blood T cell repertoires in COVID-19. As for the study in general: Samples representing acute and convalescent COVID-19 were sourced from the United States, Italy and Spain. PBMCs, B-cell-depleted T cells, or T cells were the source of the cDNA or gDNA that made up the material.

CDR1 is MNHEY and CDR2 is SMNVEV in the germline V gene (reference sequence). The CDR3 extends over 13 amino acids. V lost 4 bases, J lost 3 bases, and 10 bases lay in between. Produced via immunoSEQ multiplex PCR; TCRdb's table is partial and in-frame only. Counted here are 150,000 or so clones, around two thirds occurring once; the ten biggest clones make up around 3%. Source material: peripheral blood. V and J are TRBV27 and TRBJ2-7, with D possibly being TRBD1 (5 bases). This TCR derives from a woman aged 80 or over with acute or convalescent COVID-19. The CDR3 DNA is TGTGCCAGCAGTTCGACAGAGCACTACGAGCAGTACTTC. Its translation: CASSSTEHYEQYF.